Listed here are 13 T cell receptor beta chains from one sample, sequenced in a study of cytomegalovirus exposure and HLA in healthy donors. It was with 60 Vbeta and 13 Jbeta primers that the PCR ran. The method was immunoSEQ multiplex PCR; TCRdb's version includes in-frame clones alone and lacks a portion of them. The data hold around 150,000 clones, with approximately 79% observed a single time. The sequenced sample consisted of PBMCs. These receptors all stem from a man between 40 and 49 years old in good health and CMV-seronegative.

This clone was counted a single time. The chain carries TRBV4-1 and TRBJ2-7; perhaps TRBD1 as D (6 bases). CDR3 length: 14 amino acids. CDR1 and CDR2 (germline): MGHRA, YSYEKL. V gave up 1 base and J gave up 3 bases, with 10 bases separating them. The CDR3 reads CASSQAGADYEQYF. Written as DNA, the CDR3 is TGCGCCAGCAGCCAAGCAGGGGCCGACTACGAGCAGTACTTC.

The chain has TRBV28 and TRBJ1-2; 9 bases agree with TRBD1. This CDR3 is 15 amino acids long. Germline V gene data show CDR1 as MDHEN and CDR2 as SYDVKM. With V trimmed by 5 bases and J by 1 base, 5 bases remained unmatched. The CDR3 nucleotides read TGTGCCAGCAGTCCTGGGGACAGGGATAACTATGGCTACACCTTC. Translating it yields CASSPGDRDNYGYTF.

This chain links TRBV5-4 with TRBJ2-1; 14 bases are shared with TRBD2. Trimming at V came to 3 bases and at J to 6 bases, leaving 8 bases not matched to a gene. Germline CDR1 SGHNT, CDR2 YYREEE (reference sequence). There are 17 residues in the CDR3. DNA of the CDR3: TGTGCCAGCAGCTCATCAACCGGACTAGCGGGAGGCAATGAGCAGTTCTTC. It yields the protein CASSSSTGLAGGNEQFF.

This clone has only one observation. The genes are TRBV6-5 and TRBJ2-2; 7 bases are a match to TRBD1. V trimming: 2 bases; J trimming: 4 bases; junction bases outside the gene matches: 7. Germline CDR1 reads MNHEY; CDR2 reads SVGAGI. The CDR3 is 16 amino acids. The CDR3 protein is CASSYLTGQTTGELFF. The CDR3 nucleotides are TGTGCCAGCAGTTACCTGACGGGACAGACCACCGGGGAGCTGTTTTTT.

This clone was picked up a small number of times. V usage is TRBV9 and J usage is TRBJ1-3; TRBD1 is a possible D gene (6 bases). From germline, CDR1 is SGDLS and CDR2 YYNGEE. This CDR3 contains 17 residues. Trimming shortened V by 4 bases and J by 4 bases, and 21 bases separated the two germline ends. The CDR3: CASSPRGRGEQGNTIYF. Written as DNA, the CDR3 is TGTGCCAGCAGCCCCCGAGGGAGGGGGGAACAGGGAAACACCATATATTTT.

The CDR3 DNA reads TGTGCCAGCAGCGCCCTCCGCGGGGTGGAGCGGGGTTCACCCCTCCACTTT. Its protein is CASSALRGVERGSPLHF. The rearrangement uses TRBV9 and TRBJ1-6; no definite D call. The CDR3 runs 17 residues. Per germline, CDR1 SGDLS and CDR2 YYNGEE. The germline V and J ends were trimmed by 3 bases and 9 bases, with 22 bases remaining between them.

This chain joins TRBV28 and TRBJ2-1; TRBD1 might be the D (6 bases). This CDR3 is 14 amino acids long. Trimming left V 7 bases short and J 7 bases short, with 17 bases between. CDR1 is MDHEN and CDR2 is SYDVKM in the germline V gene. The CDR3 region has the DNA TGTGCCAGCACCTTCTTCGACAGGAGGAATGAGCAGTTCTTC. Protein: CASTFFDRRNEQFF.

This chain uses TRBV7-6 with TRBJ2-2; a weak D match, TRBD1 (6 bases). The CDR3 is 17 amino acids. The V end was cut by 2 bases, the J end by 4 bases, with 17 bases between. The germline V gene encodes CDR1 SGHVS and CDR2 FNYEAQ. CDR3 protein: CASSLFQGFSSTGELFF. The CDR3 bases are TGTGCCAGCAGCTTATTCCAGGGGTTTAGTAGCACCGGGGAGCTGTTTTTT.

This rearrangement joins TRBV28 to TRBJ2-7; 10 bases fit TRBD1. The V segment lost 6 bases and the J segment 1 base; nucleotides outside the gene matches: 3. This CDR3 has 14 residues. CDR1 and CDR2 (germline): MDHEN, SYDVKM. Written as DNA, the CDR3 is TGTGCCAGCAGGGGACAGGGGAAGTCCTACGAGCAGTACTTC. Translation gives CASRGQGKSYEQYF.

J is TRBJ2-3 and V is TRBV7-6, with unresolved D. V was trimmed by 3 bases and J by 6 bases, leaving 16 bases between them. The CDR3 sequence is 15 residues long. Looked up from germline, CDR1 is SGHVS and CDR2 is FNYEAQ. The CDR3 bases are TGTGCCAGCAGCTTTACCGCTACAAGCGACGATACGCAGTATTTT. Amino acids: CASSFTATSDDTQYF.

Only one count was recorded for this clone. V and J are TRBV28 and TRBJ2-7, with TRBD1 identical over 10 bases. Trimming cost V 5 bases and J 3 bases; bases outside gene matches: 7. From germline, CDR1 is MDHEN and CDR2 SYDVKM. CDR3 length equals 15 residues. CDR3 sequence (DNA): TGTGCCAGCAGTCCCCCGACAGGGGGCCACTACGAGCAGTACTTC. Translated: CASSPPTGGHYEQYF.

The chain couples TRBV7-2 to TRBJ1-3; TRBD1 is a possible D gene (5 bases). V gave up 4 bases and J gave up 0 bases, with 7 bases separating them. The CDR3 consists of 14 residues. CDR1 is SGHTA and CDR2 is FQGNSA in the germline V gene. The CDR3 DNA reads TGTGCCAGCAGCTCGGGACTCTCTGGAAACACCATATATTTT. Translating gives CASSSGLSGNTIYF. Drawing the rest from reference TRBV7-2 and TRBJ1-3, the complete variable domain is GAGVSQSPSNKVTEKGKDVELRCDPISGHTALYWYRQSLGQGLEFLIYFQGNSAPDKSGLPSDRFSAERTGGSVSTLTIQRTQQEDSAVYLCASSSGLSGNTIYFGEGSWLTVV.

CDR3 nucleotide sequence: TGTGCTAGTGGGCGGGAGGGAGAGACCCAGTACTTC. Amino acids: CASGREGETQYF. V gene TRBV12-5 combines with J gene TRBJ2-5, with 9 bases identical to TRBD2. The CDR3 spans 12 residues. CDR1 is LGHNT and CDR2 is FRNRAP in the germline V gene. After removal of 6 bases from V and 4 bases from J, the junction contained 0 bases not matched to a gene.